The present entry profiles one TCR beta chain with its context. Its target antigen remains unknown. No much larger clonotype is one base removed from it; base qualities were not supplied. The germline V gene gives CDR1 as SGHAT and CDR2 as FQNNGV. The CDR3 covers 14 residues, taking in both the cysteine and the phenylalanine. Left in the record is the CDR3 DNA by itself, 42 bases read in frame from the first base. V ends up 5 bases short and J 6 bases short, with an unmatched junction base count of 9. Sample time point, as interpreted from the label and publication: baseline before first vaccination. The vaccinee samples were drawn from two UK trials, COV001 and COV002, one of which was a single-blind randomized controlled phase 2/3 trial testing AZD1222 (ChAdOx1 nCoV-19) in healthy adults. For TCRbeta chain sequencing, PBMC samples were collected from trial participants at day 0 and at day 28 after the second dose.

This record comes from a study of T cell responses to AZD1222 COVID-19 vaccine (dated by TCRdb to the early 2020s). Background for the entire study: Because spike-specific TCR depth and breadth did not differ between the two schedules, AZD1222 recipients who got a second dose at roughly 4 weeks were pooled with those who got a second dose at roughly 12 weeks. TCR sequencing covered over 230 trial participants: 207 given two doses of AZD1222 and approximately 26 given two doses of MenACWY control vaccine. Enrollment into the trials was organized by age into subgroups of 18-55, 56-69 and 70-plus years, and those subgroups contained roughly 150, 30 and 60 TCR-sequenced participants, respectively.

The CDR3 regions of human TCRbeta chains were analyzed by immunosequencing. The published analysis was carried out like this. Repertoire TCRs were checked for matches against a reference library of SARS-CoV-2-specific TCRs that had been generated using the MIRA antigen-specificity platform. Breadth was defined as the fraction of unique TCRs that were SARS-CoV-2-associated. Depth was defined as the fraction of total T cells that were SARS-CoV-2-associated. Using the MIRA data, every spike-specific TCR was mapped to the spike region that the TCR reacted to and assigned to either a CD4 or a CD8 class. Log10-transformed breadth and depth values were compared by one-way ANOVA with Sidak's multiple comparisons tests. In its TCRdb copy, this immuneACCESS table keeps in-frame sequences only and misses some clones. Where compared with another copy, unresolved V genes explain less than half of these, and the others have no known cause. That table gives V, J and clone size, and the DNA gave D and trimming. The sample records 100,000 to 150,000 clones, roughly 90% of which are singletons. The ten largest account for roughly 1.6% of the sample.

General study outcomes and caveats: Participants were mostly white British and included more females than males, and it was suggested by the authors that clonal diversity may have been underestimated. CD4 TCRs associated with the vaccine covered the entire spike protein, and the dominant responses were in regions 160-218 and 743-854. The 56-69-year group was small, and its depth increase did not reach significance, likely because of low power. Conclusions about previously exposed vaccinees are limited because only five to seven AZD1222 recipients were SARS-CoV-2 seropositive at baseline. Nearly half of unique spike-specific TCRs reportedly recognized epitopes outside regions mutated in the B.1.351 and B.1.1.7 variants. A significant rise in spike-specific TCR breadth and depth was observed after two AZD1222 doses relative to day 0 and relative to MenACWY recipients. Because no day 14 peak-response samples were available, repertoires were characterized only after the peak T cell response.

Here the sequenced sample was peripheral blood, taken on day 0 of AZD1222 vaccination. Recombination linked TRBV11-2 to TRBJ2-7; a stretch of 8 junction bases matches TRBD1. The clonotype comes from an adult in good health. Here the CDR3 is given as CASSPDRGQGEQYF. At the DNA level, the sequence is TGTGCCAGCAGCCCAGACAGGGGCCAAGGCGAGCAGTACTTC. When the CDR3 is completed using the reference TRBV11-2 and TRBJ2-7 genes on either side, the full variable domain is EAGVAQSPRYKIIEKRQSVAFWCNPISGHATLYWYQQILGQGPKLLIQFQNNGVVDDSQLPKDRFSAERLKGVDSTLKIQPAKLEDSAVYLCASSPDRGQGEQYFGPGTRLTVT.